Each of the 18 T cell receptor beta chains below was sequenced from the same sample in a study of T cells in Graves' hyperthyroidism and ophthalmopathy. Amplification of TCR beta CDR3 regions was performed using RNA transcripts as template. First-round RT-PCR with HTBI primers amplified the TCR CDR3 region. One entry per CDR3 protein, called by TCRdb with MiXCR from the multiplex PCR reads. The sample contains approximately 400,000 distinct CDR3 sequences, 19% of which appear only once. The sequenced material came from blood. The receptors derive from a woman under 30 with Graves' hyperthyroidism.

CDR3 bases: TGTGCCAGTAGACTTATCCAACTAAATCAGCCCCAGCATTTT. Translation: CASRLIQLNQPQHF. This chain connects TRBV19 to TRBJ1-5; D is ambiguous. Trimming pared 6 bases from V and 4 bases from J, leaving 13 bases between. Germline V CDR1 and CDR2: LNHDA, SQIVND (reference sequence). The CDR3 length is 14 residues.

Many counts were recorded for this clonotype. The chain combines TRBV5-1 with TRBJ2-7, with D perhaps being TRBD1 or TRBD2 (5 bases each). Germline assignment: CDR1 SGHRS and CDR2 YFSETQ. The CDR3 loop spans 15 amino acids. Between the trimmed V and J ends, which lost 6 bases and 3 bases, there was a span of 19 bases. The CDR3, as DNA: TGCGCCAGCATGGTCGGGGCGGGCAACAGCTACGAGCAGTACTTC. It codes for CASMVGAGNSYEQYF.

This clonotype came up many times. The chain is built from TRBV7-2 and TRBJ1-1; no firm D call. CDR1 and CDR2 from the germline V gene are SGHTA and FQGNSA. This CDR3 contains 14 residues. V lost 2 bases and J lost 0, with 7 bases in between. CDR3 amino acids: CASSLMYMNTEAFF. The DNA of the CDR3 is TGTGCCAGCAGCTTAATGTACATGAACACTGAAGCTTTCTTT.

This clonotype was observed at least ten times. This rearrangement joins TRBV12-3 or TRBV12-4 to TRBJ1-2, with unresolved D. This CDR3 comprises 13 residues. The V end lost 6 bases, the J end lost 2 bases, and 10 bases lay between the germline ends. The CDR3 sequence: CASSNTWNYGYTF. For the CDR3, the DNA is TGTGCCAGCAGCAACACCTGGAACTATGGCTACACCTTC.

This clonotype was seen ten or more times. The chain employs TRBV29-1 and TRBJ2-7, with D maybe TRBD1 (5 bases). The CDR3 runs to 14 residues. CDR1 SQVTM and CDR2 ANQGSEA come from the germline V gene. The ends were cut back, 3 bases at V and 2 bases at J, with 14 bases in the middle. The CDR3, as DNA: TGCAGCGTTGAGATGGCAGGGCGTCCCTACGAGCAGTACTTC. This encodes CSVEMAGRPYEQYF.

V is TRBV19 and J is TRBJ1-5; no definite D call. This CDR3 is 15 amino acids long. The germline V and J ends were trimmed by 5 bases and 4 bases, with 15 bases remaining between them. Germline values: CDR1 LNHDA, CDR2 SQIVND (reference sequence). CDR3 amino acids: CASSEGRRENQPQHF. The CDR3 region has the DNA TGTGCCAGTAGTGAGGGCAGGAGGGAGAATCAGCCCCAGCATTTT.

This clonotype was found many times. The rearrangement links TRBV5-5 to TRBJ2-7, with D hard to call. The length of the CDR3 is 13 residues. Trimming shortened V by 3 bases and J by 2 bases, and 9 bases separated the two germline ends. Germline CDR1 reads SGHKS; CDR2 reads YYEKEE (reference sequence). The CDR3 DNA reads TGTGCCAGCAGCTCCATGGGTCCCTACGAGCAGTACTTC. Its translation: CASSSMGPYEQYF. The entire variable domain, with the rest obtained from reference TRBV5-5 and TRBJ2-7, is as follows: DAGVTQSPTHLIKTRGQQVTLRCSPISGHKSVSWYQQVLGQGPQFIFQYYEKEERGRGNFPDRFSARQFPNYSSELNVNALLLGDSALYLCASSSMGPYEQYFGPGTRLTVT.

The CDR3 DNA reads as TGCGCCAGCAGCTTGACCCTCACAGATACGCAGTATTTT. Translated, it gives CASSLTLTDTQYF. The chain uses TRBV5-1 and TRBJ2-3; D is undetermined. V lost 1 base, J lost 2 bases, and 5 bases lay in between. CDR1 and CDR2 from the germline V gene are SGHRS and YFSETQ. The CDR3 extends over 13 amino acids.

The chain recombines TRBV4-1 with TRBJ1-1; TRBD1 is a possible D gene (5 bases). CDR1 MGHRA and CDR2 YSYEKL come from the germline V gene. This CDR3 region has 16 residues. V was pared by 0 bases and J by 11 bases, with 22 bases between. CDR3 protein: CASSQEGRGTARIAFF. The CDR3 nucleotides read TGCGCCAGCAGCCAAGAGGGGAGAGGGACTGCTCGCATCGCTTTCTTT.

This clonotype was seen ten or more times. The CDR3 loop is CASSQKPQASTEAFF. The DNA for the CDR3 is TGTGCCAGCAGCCAGAAACCTCAGGCGAGCACTGAAGCTTTCTTT. The rearrangement links TRBV6-1 to TRBJ1-1; D gene ambiguous. The CDR3 has 15 amino acids. Looked up from germline, CDR1 is MNHNS and CDR2 is SASEGT. The ends were cut back, 6 bases at V and 4 bases at J, with 18 bases in the middle.

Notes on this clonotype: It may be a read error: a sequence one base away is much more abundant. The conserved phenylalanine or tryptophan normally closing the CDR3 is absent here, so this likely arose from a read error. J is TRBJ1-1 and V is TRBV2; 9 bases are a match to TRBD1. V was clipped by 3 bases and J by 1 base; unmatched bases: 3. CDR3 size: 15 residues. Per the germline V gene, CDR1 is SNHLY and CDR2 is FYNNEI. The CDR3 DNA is TGTGCCAGCAGTGATCGGGACAGGGCGAACACTGAAGCTTTCTTG. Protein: CASSDRDRANTEAFL.

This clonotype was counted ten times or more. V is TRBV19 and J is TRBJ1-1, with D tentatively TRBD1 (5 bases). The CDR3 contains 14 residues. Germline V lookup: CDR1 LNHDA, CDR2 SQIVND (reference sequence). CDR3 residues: CATSTAGRGTEAFF. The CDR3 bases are TGTGCTACCAGTACGGCAGGGCGGGGCACTGAAGCTTTCTTT.

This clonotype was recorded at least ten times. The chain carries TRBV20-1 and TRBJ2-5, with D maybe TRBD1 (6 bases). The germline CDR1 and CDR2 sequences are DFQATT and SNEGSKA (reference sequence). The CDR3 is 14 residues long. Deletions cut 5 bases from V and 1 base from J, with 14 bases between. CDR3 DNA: TGCAGTGCTTTCCGGCAGGGGCTCCAAGAGACCCAGTACTTC. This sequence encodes CSAFRQGLQETQYF.

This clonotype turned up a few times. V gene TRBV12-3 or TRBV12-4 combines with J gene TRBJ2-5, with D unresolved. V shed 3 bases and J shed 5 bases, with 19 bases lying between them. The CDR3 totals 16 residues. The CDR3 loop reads CASSFPGPPLWETQYF. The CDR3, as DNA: TGTGCCAGCAGTTTTCCCGGGCCTCCTTTGTGGGAGACCCAGTACTTC.

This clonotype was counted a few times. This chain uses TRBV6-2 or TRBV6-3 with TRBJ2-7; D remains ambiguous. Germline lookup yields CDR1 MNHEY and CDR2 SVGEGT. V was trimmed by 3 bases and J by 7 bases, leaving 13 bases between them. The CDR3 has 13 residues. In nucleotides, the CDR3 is TGTGCCAGCAGTTATCGAAGGGATTGGGAGCAGTACTTC. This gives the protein CASSYRRDWEQYF.

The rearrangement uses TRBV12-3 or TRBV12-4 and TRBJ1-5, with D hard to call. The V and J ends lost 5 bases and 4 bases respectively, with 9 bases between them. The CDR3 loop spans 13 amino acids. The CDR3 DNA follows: TGTGCCAGCAGTCCCTCCCCGAATCAGCCCCAGCATTTT. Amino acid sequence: CASSPSPNQPQHF.

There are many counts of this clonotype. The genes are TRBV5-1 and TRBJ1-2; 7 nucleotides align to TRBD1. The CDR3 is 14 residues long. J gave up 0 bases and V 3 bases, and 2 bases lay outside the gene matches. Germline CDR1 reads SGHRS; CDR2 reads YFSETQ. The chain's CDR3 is CASSSDRANYGYTF. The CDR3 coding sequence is TGCGCCAGCAGCTCTGACAGGGCTAACTATGGCTACACCTTC.

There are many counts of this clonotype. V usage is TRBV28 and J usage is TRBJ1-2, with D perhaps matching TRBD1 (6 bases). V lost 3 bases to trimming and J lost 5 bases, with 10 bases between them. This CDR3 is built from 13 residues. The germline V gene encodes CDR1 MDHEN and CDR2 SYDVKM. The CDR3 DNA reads TGTGCCAGCAGTTTGCAGGGGTCGTATGGCTACACCTTC. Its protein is CASSLQGSYGYTF.